The present entry profiles one TCR beta chain with its context. The table came from immunoSEQ multiplex PCR; TCRdb's copy has only in-frame clones and leaves some out. Of about 250,000 clones in the sample, 80% to 90% are singletons; the top ten hold approximately 6%. The data stem from a study of blood T cell repertoires in COVID-19. The germline V gene has CDR1 LGHDT and CDR2 YNNKEL (reference sequence). The length of the CDR3 is 15 residues. Trimming took 0 bases from V and 4 from J, leaving 9 bases between them. The TCR comes from an elderly man with acute or convalescent COVID-19. V and J are TRBV3-1 (or the pseudogene TRBV3-2) and TRBJ2-2; D possibly corresponds to TRBD1 (5 bases). Material for sequencing was peripheral blood. This CDR3 reads CASSQEGLLTGELFF. CDR3 sequence (DNA): TGTGCCAGCAGCCAAGAGGGGCTTCTCACCGGGGAGCTGTTTTTT.